This TCR beta chain emerged from a study of blood T cell repertoires in COVID-19. On the study more broadly: T cells, B-cell-depleted T cells, or PBMCs supplied cDNA or gDNA.

Original analysis: Amplification of reference gene primers provided the estimated nucleated cell counts. Generated by immunoSEQ multiplex PCR, the TCRdb table keeps only in-frame clones and is missing some. Clonal size and the V and J genes are those of that table, whereas D and trimming came from the DNA. In the table there are 84,000 or so clones, 85% to 95% of which are singletons. The CDR3 is 13 residues long. V was trimmed by 1 base and J by 2 bases, leaving 6 bases between them. This chain links TRBV12-3 or TRBV12-4 with TRBJ2-7, with D unresolved. The sequence was obtained from a woman aged 60-70 years with active COVID-19. The sequenced material came from peripheral blood. CDR3 loop: CASSLVPTYEQYF. In nucleotides, the CDR3 is TGTGCCAGCAGTTTAGTCCCAACCTACGAGCAGTACTTC.